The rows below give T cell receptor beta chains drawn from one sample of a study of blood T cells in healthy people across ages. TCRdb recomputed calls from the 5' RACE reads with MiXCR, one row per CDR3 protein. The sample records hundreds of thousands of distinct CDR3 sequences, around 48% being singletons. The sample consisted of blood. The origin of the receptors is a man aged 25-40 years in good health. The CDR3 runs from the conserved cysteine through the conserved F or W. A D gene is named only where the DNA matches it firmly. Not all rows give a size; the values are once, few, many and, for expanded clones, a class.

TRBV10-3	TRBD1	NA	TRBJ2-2	TGTGCCATCACGGAAAGGGGGCAGGACACCGGGGAGCTGTTTTTT	CAITERGQDTGELFF
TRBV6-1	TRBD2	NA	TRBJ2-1	TGTGCCAGCAGTACCCGGACTAGCGGGTCTTATCGGGATGAGCAGTTCTTC	CASSTRTSGSYRDEQFF
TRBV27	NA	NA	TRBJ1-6	TGTGCCACCCGTTCCGAAACCGAGGGGTCACCCCTCCACTTT	CATRSETEGSPLHF
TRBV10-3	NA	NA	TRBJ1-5	TGTGCCATCAAAAGTCCAGGTCAGCCCCAGCATTTT	CAIKSPGQPQHF
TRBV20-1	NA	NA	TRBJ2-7	TGCAGTGCGAGTAGAGTACCGGACGAGCAGTACTTC	CSASRVPDEQYF
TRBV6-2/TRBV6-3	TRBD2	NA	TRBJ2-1	TGTGCCAGCAGTTACTCAGCGGGGGATAGTGAGCAGTTCTTC	CASSYSAGDSEQFF
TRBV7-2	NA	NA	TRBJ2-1	TGTGCCAGCAGGCCGGGACTGGCATCCTACAATGAGCAGTTCTTC	CASRPGLASYNEQFF
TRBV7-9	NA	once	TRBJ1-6	TGTGCCAGCAGCCCGGACGGGAGCTCCTATAATTCACCCCTCCACTTT	CASSPDGSSYNSPLHF
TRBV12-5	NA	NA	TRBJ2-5	TGTGTTAGTGGTTTGTCGGGTAAAAACGATCTAACGTACCAAGAGACCCAGTACTTC	CVSGLSGKNDLTYQETQYF
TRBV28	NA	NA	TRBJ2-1	TGTGCCAGCTTTAACAGCAACAATGAGCAGTTCTTC	CASFNSNNEQFF
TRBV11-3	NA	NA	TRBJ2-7	TGTGCCAGCAGCTTAACCGCGGAGAGCTCCTACGAGCAGTACTTC	CASSLTAESSYEQYF
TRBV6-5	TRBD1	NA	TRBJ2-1	TGTGCCAGCAGTAAGGGGGCAAATCTAGTGGACAATGAGCAGTTCTTC	CASSKGANLVDNEQFF
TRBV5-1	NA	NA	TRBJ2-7	TGCGCCAGCAGCTTGGAGCGCCAGGGGACCTACGAGCAGTACTTC	CASSLERQGTYEQYF
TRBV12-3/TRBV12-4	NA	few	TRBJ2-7	TGTGCCAGCAGGGGCCCCAGGGGCGAGCAGTACTTC	CASRGPRGEQYF
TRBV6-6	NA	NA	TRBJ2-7	TGTGCCAGCAGTTACGGCTTTTCCTACGAGCAGTACTTC	CASSYGFSYEQYF
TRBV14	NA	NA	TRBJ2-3	TGTGCCAGCAGCCAGGAAGGCGGCAGGGAAGATACGCAGTATTTT	CASSQEGGREDTQYF
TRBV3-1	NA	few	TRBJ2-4	TGTGCCAGCAGCCAAGCTCAACTCTTAGCCAAAAACATTCAGTACTTC	CASSQAQLLAKNIQYF
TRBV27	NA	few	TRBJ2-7	TGTGCCAGCAGTCCTCGTCCCCCCTCCTACGAGCAGTACTTC	CASSPRPPSYEQYF
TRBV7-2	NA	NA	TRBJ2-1	TGTACCAGCAGCTTAAAGCAGGGGAGTGAGCAGTTCTTC	CTSSLKQGSEQFF
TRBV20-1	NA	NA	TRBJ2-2	TGCAGTGCTAGAGAGGCGGCCAAAAACACCGGGGAGCTGTTTTTT	CSAREAAKNTGELFF
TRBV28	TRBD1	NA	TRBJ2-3	TGTGCCAGCAGTCAGGACAGGGAGGACACAGATACGCAGTATTTT	CASSQDREDTDTQYF
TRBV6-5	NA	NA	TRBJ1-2	TGTGCCAGCACCCAAGATCGGCTAATTCCCTATGGCTACACCTTC	CASTQDRLIPYGYTF
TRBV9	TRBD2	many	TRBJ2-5	TGTGCCAGCAGCGTAGGCACTAGCGGGGCCGAGACCCAGTACTTC	CASSVGTSGAETQYF
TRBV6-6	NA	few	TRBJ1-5	TGTGCCAGCAGTCACGGGCTCAATCAGCCCCAGCATTTT	CASSHGLNQPQHF
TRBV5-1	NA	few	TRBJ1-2	TGCGCCAGCAGTCTGTCAGGGAGCGATGGCTACACCTTC	CASSLSGSDGYTF
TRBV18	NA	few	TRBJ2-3	TGTGCCAGCTCACCAACTCCGGCCTTAGATACGCAGTATTTT	CASSPTPALDTQYF
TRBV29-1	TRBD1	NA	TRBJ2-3	TGCAGCGTTGAAGATGAAGGACAGGGGGTAGATACGCAGTATTTT	CSVEDEGQGVDTQYF
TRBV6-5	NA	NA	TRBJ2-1	TGTGCCAGCAGCTCCATCGCAGAGACCCAGTTCTTC	CASSSIAETQFF